Each of the 5 T cell receptor beta chains below was sequenced from the same sample in a study of T cells in Graves' hyperthyroidism and ophthalmopathy. The investigators amplified TCR beta CDR3 regions from RNA transcripts. The primer set for the first-round RT-PCR of the TCR CDR3 was HTBI. TCRdb passed the multiplex PCR reads through MiXCR, listing each CDR3 protein once. The sample gives over 450,000 distinct CDR3 sequences, 13% to 15% of which show up once; roughly 17% is in the top ten. The specimen was blood. These receptors were collected from a young woman with Graves' hyperthyroidism.

This clonotype was recorded a few times. The V gene is TRBV10-2, the J gene TRBJ2-1, with 7 positions matching TRBD2. This CDR3 is built from 14 residues. Germline trimming cut 7 bases from V and 6 bases from J; bases unmatched to any gene: 9. Germline-derived CDR1 and CDR2 are WSHSY and SAAADI. CDR3 in DNA: TGCGCCAGCAAGATTACGGGAGGTGGCAATGAGCAGTTCTTC. It encodes CASKITGGGNEQFF.

The CDR3 DNA reads TGTGCCATCAGTGAGTCAGGACCGTATGATTCACCCCTCCACTTT. This gives the protein CAISESGPYDSPLHF. The chain joins TRBV10-3 to TRBJ1-6; D gene unclear. Looked up from germline, CDR1 is ENHRY and CDR2 is SYGVKD. Trimming cost V 0 bases and J 8 bases, with 11 bases left between them. CDR3 length: 15 residues.

This clonotype has at least ten counts. This sequence joins TRBV27 and TRBJ2-1; weak D call: TRBD1 (6 bases). V was cut by 2 bases and J by 7 bases, with 15 bases left in between. The CDR3 covers 15 residues. The germline V gene encodes CDR1 MNHEY and CDR2 SMNVEV (reference sequence). The CDR3 nucleotides read TGTGCCAGCAGTTTACTAAGCGACAGGCTAAATGAGCAGTTCTTC. Translating gives CASSLLSDRLNEQFF.

This clonotype was recorded at least ten times. The rearrangement links TRBV11-3 to TRBJ2-1; 8 bases agree with TRBD1. V dropped 1 base and J dropped 5; count of bases not matched to a gene: 4. Germline CDR1 and CDR2: SGHNT and YENEEA. The CDR3 length is 15 residues. CDR3 loop: CASSLGTGSHNEQFF. CDR3 nucleotide sequence: TGTGCCAGCAGCTTAGGGACAGGGTCCCACAATGAGCAGTTCTTC.

This clonotype has a handful of counts. The chain combines TRBV10-3 with TRBJ1-4; possible D gene TRBD1, 5 bases. Germline CDR1 is ENHRY and CDR2 is SYGVKD. The CDR3 has 13 residues. V lost 6 bases and J lost 8, with 13 bases in between. Here the CDR3 DNA reads TGTGCCATCAGCCCGGGGGTTGGCGAAAAACTGTTTTTT. Translation gives CAISPGVGEKLFF.